These T cell receptor beta chains were read from a single sample in a study of shared clonotypes between healthy human individuals. TCRdb's table, derived via immunoSEQ multiplex PCR, lists solely in-frame clones and lacks some. The table has around 2,000,000 clones, approximately 94% seen once; the top ten hold less than 1.5%. Sequenced: naive CD8+ T cells sorted from blood. These receptors all stem from a man younger than 30 in good health. Both conserved end residues are part of each CDR3. D genes are given only for firm matches. Size is stated for part of the rows, as once, few or many counts, or as a class when the clone is expanded.

v_gene,d_gene,abundance,len,j_gene,CDR3nt,CDR3aa
TRBV27,NA,NA,16,TRBJ1-5,TGTGCCAGCAGTCCCCTTGGGGCTCCTAGCAATCAGCCCCAGCATTTT,CASSPLGAPSNQPQHF
TRBV4-1,TRBD2,NA,14,TRBJ2-1,TGCGCCAGCAGCCCCGGGGACGGGGGGGTAGGAATGTTCTTC,CASSPGDGGVGMFF
TRBV2,NA,once,17,TRBJ2-5,TGTGCCAGCAGTGAGGGGCCCACTTCCGGGGACCCTTGGGCCCAGTACTTC,CASSEGPTSGDPWAQYF
TRBV18,NA,NA,16,TRBJ2-3,TGTGCCAGCTCACCGGCAGGGGATTTGATTACAGATACGCAGTATTTT,CASSPAGDLITDTQYF
TRBV29-1,TRBD1,NA,13,TRBJ2-7,TGCAGCGTGGCAACAGGGGCTCTCGGCGAGCAGTACTTC,CSVATGALGEQYF
TRBV6-5,TRBD1,NA,15,TRBJ1-2,TGTGCCAGCAGTTATTGGACAGGGGAAAACTATGGCTACACCTTC,CASSYWTGENYGYTF
TRBV6-6,NA,NA,12,TRBJ1-1,TGTGCCAGCAGCCCAGTTACAGGCGAAGCTTTCTTT,CASSPVTGEAFF
TRBV2,NA,NA,20,TRBJ1-3,TGTGCCAGCAGTGTACCCTCCGGGGATAACCCCATGCACTCTGGAAACACCATATATTTT,CASSVPSGDNPMHSGNTIYF
TRBV7-9,NA,NA,15,TRBJ1-1,TGTGCCAGCAGCTTAGCGTCAGGGGTGAACACTGAAGCTTTCTTT,CASSLASGVNTEAFF
TRBV10-3,NA,once,15,TRBJ2-7,TGTGCCATCAGTGAGGTCCTTTTCTGCCTACCGTGGCAGTACTTC,CAISEVLFCLPWQYF
TRBV4-3,TRBD1,NA,15,TRBJ2-7,TGCGCCAGCAGCCAAGATGGGACAGGGGTGGAGGAGCAGTACTTC,CASSQDGTGVEEQYF
TRBV12-1,NA,NA,14,TRBJ2-3,TGTGCCAGCAGCTTTGCGACGCTTTCCGGTACGCAGTATTTT,CASSFATLSGTQYF
TRBV7-8,TRBD2,NA,16,TRBJ2-5,TGTGCCAGCAGCTTAGCCCTAGCGGGCTGGGGGGAGACCCAGTACTTC,CASSLALAGWGETQYF
TRBV30,TRBD2,NA,14,TRBJ2-5,TGTGCCTGGAGTGGACTAGCGGGGTATGAGACCCAGTACTTC,CAWSGLAGYETQYF
TRBV19,TRBD1,NA,15,TRBJ1-5,TGTGCCAGTAGTACCCTGACAGGGGTTAATCAGCCCCAGCATTTT,CASSTLTGVNQPQHF
TRBV30,NA,once,10,TRBJ2-7,TGTGCCTGGAGTGACCACGAGCAGTACTTC,CAWSDHEQYF
TRBV27,TRBD2,NA,19,TRBJ2-7,TGTGCCAGCAGTGAACAGGGGGGACTAGCGGCAGCAAACTTCTACGAGCAGTACTTC,CASSEQGGLAAANFYEQYF
TRBV6-6,TRBD2,NA,15,TRBJ2-7,TGTGCCAGCAGTTACTCGGGACTAGGGGCGGGCGAGCAGTACTTC,CASSYSGLGAGEQYF
TRBV4-3,NA,NA,17,TRBJ2-3,TGCGCCAGCAGCCAAGATTCCCCGGGAACCACAACAGATACGCAGTATTTT,CASSQDSPGTTTDTQYF
TRBV6-9,TRBD1,NA,15,TRBJ2-4,TGTGCCAGCAGTTACCCCGGGACAGGGACGTACATTCAGTACTTC,CASSYPGTGTYIQYF